The rows below give T cell receptor beta chains drawn from one sample of a study of cytomegalovirus exposure and HLA in healthy donors. Assay: immunoSEQ multiplex PCR; the TCRdb copy retains only in-frame clones and omits some. The repertoire table contains some 120,000 clones. Input material: PBMCs. The receptors were sampled from a man aged 25 to 40 in good health and CMV-seronegative. The CDR3 runs from the conserved cysteine through the conserved F or W. A D gene is named only where the DNA matches it firmly.

TRBJ1-1 | TRBD1 | TRBV29-1 | TGCAGCGTTTTATACAGGGGAGGTGAGGCTTTCTTT | CSVLYRGGEAFF
TRBJ2-7 | TRBD2 | TRBV2 | TGTGCCAGCAGGTTGGGACTAGCGTCTAGAGAAACCTACGAGCAGTACTTC | CASRLGLASRETYEQYF
TRBJ2-1 | TRBD2 | TRBV13 | TGTGCCAGCAGTAACAGGGGAGCGGGAGGATGGGGGGTAGATGAGCAGTTCTTC | CASSNRGAGGWGVDEQFF
TRBJ1-1 | TRBD1 | TRBV6-1 | TGTGCCAGCAGTGAATACTTCATGGGACAGATGAACACTGAAGCTTTCTTT | CASSEYFMGQMNTEAFF
TRBJ1-1 | TRBD1 | TRBV27 | TGTGCCAGCAGTGTAGACAGGGGACGACTACTGAACACTGAAGCTTTCTTT | CASSVDRGRLLNTEAFF
TRBJ1-1 | NA | TRBV18 | TGTGCCAGCTCAGAGCAGGACACTGAAGCTTTCTTT | CASSEQDTEAFF
TRBJ1-1 | NA | TRBV27 | TGTGCCAGCCGAGCTACAGGGAACACTGAAGCTTTCTTT | CASRATGNTEAFF
TRBJ2-7 | TRBD2 | TRBV10-1 | TGCGCCAGCAGTGATGCTAGCGGATCCTCCTACGAGCAGTACTTC | CASSDASGSSYEQYF
TRBJ1-1 | NA | TRBV5-1 | TGCGCCAGCAGCTTGGCAGTAGGGGCGAACACTGAAGCTTTCTTT | CASSLAVGANTEAFF
TRBJ1-4 | TRBD1 | TRBV18 | TGTGCCAGCCGGGGGACAGGAGCCGAAAAACTGTTTTTT | CASRGTGAEKLFF
TRBJ1-1 | TRBD1 | TRBV11-2 | TGTGCCAGCACCTTCACCGAAGGGGGACAGGGGTCGTGGGCTTTCTTT | CASTFTEGGQGSWAFF
TRBJ1-5 | NA | TRBV25-1 | TGTGCCAGCAGTTCACAAGGACATTATCAGCCCCAGCATTTT | CASSSQGHYQPQHF
TRBJ1-1 | TRBD1 | TRBV2 | TGTGCCAGCAGTGAGGCAGGGGGGAGTGAAGCTTTCTTT | CASSEAGGSEAFF
TRBJ2-1 | NA | TRBV4-2 | TGTGCCAGCAGCCCTGGAGGGGCTTCTAATGAGCAGTTCTTC | CASSPGGASNEQFF
TRBJ2-2 | NA | TRBV11-2 | TGTGCCAGCAGCTTAGAGGGCAGGGAGCTGTTTTTT | CASSLEGRELFF
TRBJ1-2 | NA | TRBV27 | TGTGCCAGCAGTCGGCGGGGGAGGGGGATTGATGGCTACACCTTC | CASSRRGRGIDGYTF
TRBJ1-2 | NA | TRBV7-8 | TGTGCCAGCAGCTTAGCCGTGGCAGGGTCAAATAAGTACTATGGCTACACCTTC | CASSLAVAGSNKYYGYTF
TRBJ2-4 | NA | TRBV28 | TGTGCCAGCAGTGGCGGAGGGCCAGCCAAAAACATTCAGTACTTC | CASSGGGPAKNIQYF
TRBJ2-7 | TRBD2 | TRBV5-1 | TGCGCCAGCAGCTCCGGACTAGCGGGCCTCTTCGGCCCCTACGAGCAGTACTTC | CASSSGLAGLFGPYEQYF
TRBJ2-2 | TRBD1 | TRBV29-1 | TGCAGCGTTGCCGGACAGGAGTTGAACACCGGGGAGCTGTTTTTT | CSVAGQELNTGELFF
TRBJ2-1 | TRBD2 | TRBV5-1 | TGCGCCAGCAGCTTAGGGACTAGCGGTTGGGGTTGGGCTGAGCAGTTCTTC | CASSLGTSGWGWAEQFF
TRBJ1-2 | NA | TRBV7-9 | TGTGCCAGCAGCCATCAGGGGACGAACTATGGCTACACCTTC | CASSHQGTNYGYTF
TRBJ2-3 | NA | TRBV2 | TGTGCCAGCAGCGGGGAGGGGGGTCGGCAGTATTTT | CASSGEGGRQYF
TRBJ2-1 | NA | TRBV12-2 | TGTGCAAGTCGCTTAACGGGGGGGGAGAATTACAATGAGCAGTTCTTC | CASRLTGGENYNEQFF
TRBJ2-7 | NA | TRBV7-9 | TGTGCCAGCAGCTTAGAAATGGGCAGGGATTACGAGCAGTACTTC | CASSLEMGRDYEQYF
TRBJ1-4 | TRBD1 | TRBV2 | TGTGCCAGCAGAGGTAGACAGGGGGATGAAAAACTGTTTTTT | CASRGRQGDEKLFF
TRBJ1-1 | NA | TRBV6-1 | TGTGCCAGCAGTGAAAACAGGGAGAGCACTGAAGCTTTCTTT | CASSENRESTEAFF
TRBJ2-7 | TRBD2 | TRBV4-2 | TGTGCCAGCAGCCAAGTGACCACTATCGGGACTAGCGGGTCCTCCTACGAGCAGTACTTC | CASSQVTTIGTSGSSYEQYF
TRBJ2-5 | NA | TRBV4-1 | TGCGCCAGCAGCCAAGATGGTTCGGCCGGGGAGACCCAGTACTTC | CASSQDGSAGETQYF
TRBJ1-5 | NA | TRBV19 | TGTGCCAGTGGGGCCCTCGAGCAAGGGGATCAGCCCCAGCATTTT | CASGALEQGDQPQHF
TRBJ2-7 | NA | TRBV4-3 | TGCGCCAGCAGTCCCGGGGTCTCCTACGAGCAGTACTTC | CASSPGVSYEQYF
TRBJ2-7 | NA | TRBV30 | TGTGCCTGGAGTTCAGGTGCCTCCTACGAGCAGTACTTC | CAWSSGASYEQYF
TRBJ2-5 | TRBD2 | TRBV9 | TGTGCCAGCAGTGGACTAGATGGGGGACAGACCCAGTACTTC | CASSGLDGGQTQYF
TRBJ2-1 | TRBD2 | TRBV6-1 | TGTGCCAGCAGTGAAGGGGGACTAGAAGGGAATGAGCAGTTCTTC | CASSEGGLEGNEQFF
TRBJ2-7 | TRBD1 | TRBV2 | TGTGCCAGCAGCAGGTCCGGGACAGGGCCCGAGCAGTACTTC | CASSRSGTGPEQYF
TRBJ2-1 | TRBD2 | TRBV19 | TGTGCCAGTAGTATTAGACTAGCGGGACACAATGAGCAGTTCTTC | CASSIRLAGHNEQFF
TRBJ1-1 | NA | TRBV6-6 | TGTGCCAGCAGTTACTCGGGCAGCAACACTGAAGCTTTCTTT | CASSYSGSNTEAFF
TRBJ2-5 | TRBD2 | TRBV4-3 | TGCGCCAGCAGCCAGGGACTAGAGAGGGAGACCCAGTACTTC | CASSQGLERETQYF
TRBJ2-7 | TRBD2 | TRBV11-2 | TGTGCCAGCAGCTTAGATCCGCTTGGGACTAGCGGGAGCAGTCGCTACGAGCAGTACTTC | CASSLDPLGTSGSSRYEQYF
TRBJ2-7 | TRBD1 | TRBV5-1 | TGCGCCAGCAGCCAGAACCTCCGGGACAGGGGTAACGAGCAGTACTTC | CASSQNLRDRGNEQYF
TRBJ2-1 | TRBD1 | TRBV5-4 | TGTGCCAGCAGCCTTACAGGGGGATTCAATGAGCAGTTCTTC | CASSLTGGFNEQFF
TRBJ1-1 | TRBD1 | TRBV5-5 | TGTGCCAGCAGTACCATGACAGGGGGCATAACTGAAGCTTTCTTT | CASSTMTGGITEAFF